This T cell receptor (beta chain) was sequenced during a study of cytomegalovirus exposure and HLA in healthy donors. This CDR3 region has 16 residues. CDR1 and CDR2 from the germline V gene are LNHDA and SQIVND (reference sequence). The ends lost 6 bases at V and 3 bases at J; junction bases unmatched: 7. The PCR was carried out with 60 Vbeta primers and 13 Jbeta primers. The data were produced by immunoSEQ multiplex PCR, yet TCRdb's version contains in-frame clones alone and is incomplete. This sample has about 150,000 clones, with over 70% found just once. Of note for this clone: What it recognizes is unknown.

Study-wide results and limits: The study put 150 to 200 TCR beta chains on its list as cytomegalovirus-associated. One later analysis reportedly identified an Asian-associated ancestry cluster that showed fewer N-insertions than the roughly 600-donor mean. Sequencing artifact likely explains a cluster of highly shared sequence variants.

This receptor was identified in a boy aged 2-9 years in good health and CMV-seronegative. The chain joins TRBV19 to TRBJ2-2, with TRBD1 matching 10 bases. The source material was PBMCs. The CDR3, as DNA: TGTGCCAGTAGACACGCAGGGACAGGGGACACCGGGGAGCTGTTTTTT. Translation gives CASRHAGTGDTGELFF.